A single sample gave rise to the 13 T cell receptor beta chains below, sequenced in a study of T cells in women clearing cervical HPV infection. Assay used: immunoSEQ multiplex PCR; TCRdb lists only in-frame clones, some missing. The clone table shows more than 25,000 clones, with the ten largest holding roughly 4%. Source material: blood buffy coat. The receptors originated from a woman aged 18 to 75 with a cervical HPV16 infection that either progressed to CIN3+ or cleared (not recorded which).

Concerning this clone: The read falls 3 residues short of the CDR3 end, and the missing part is taken from the germline J gene. The genes are TRBV4-1 and TRBJ1-6, with unresolved D. CDR1 MGHRA and CDR2 YSYEKL come from the germline V gene. This CDR3 is built from 15 residues. Trimming removed 0 bases at V and 8 bases at J, with 11 bases between. The covered CDR3 bases are TGCGCCAGCAGCCAAGAGACGCCAGGTCATTCACCC. The encoded protein is CASSQETPGHSP. The entire CDR3 protein reads CASSQETPGHSPLHF.

As regards this clone: The read halts 3 residues ahead of the CDR3 end, with the missing end drawn from the germline J gene. The V gene is TRBV19, the J gene TRBJ2-3, with a possible D match to TRBD2 (5 bases). The germline V gene has CDR1 LNHDA and CDR2 SQIVND (reference sequence). This CDR3 is built from 15 residues. Trimming removed 4 bases from V and 0 bases from J, with 11 bases in between. The DNA read from the CDR3 is TGTGCCAGTAGTAAATTAGCGACCAGCACAGATACG. Its translation is CASSKLATSTDT. The CDR3 in its entirety is CASSKLATSTDTQYF. The variable domain in full, completed from reference TRBV19 and TRBJ2-3, reads DGGITQSPKYLFRKEGQNVTLSCEQNLNHDAMYWYRQDPGQGLRLIYYSQIVNDFQKGDIAEGYSVSREKKESFPLTVTSAQKNPTAFYLCASSKLATSTDTQYFGPGTRLTVL.

CDR3 in amino acids: CASSQSGPYTDTYTF. The sequenced CDR3 bases are TGCGCCAGCAGTCAATCTGGCCCCTACACAGATACC. The chain links TRBV23-1 to TRBJ1-2; unclear D gene. The CDR3 end is not reached by the read, which stops 3 residues before it; the germline J gene fills it in. TRBV23-1 is known as an ORF, though its function is uncertain. This CDR3 comprises 15 residues.

Concerning this clone: The CDR3 end lies 3 residues beyond the end of the read and is filled in from the germline J gene. The chain employs TRBV7-2 and TRBJ2-3; possible D gene TRBD1, 6 bases. From germline, CDR1 is SGHTA and CDR2 FQGNSA. This CDR3 is built from 15 residues. The CDR3 DNA, read in part, is TGTGCCAGCAGCCCAACACAGGGAAGCAATCAGCCG. Its protein is CASSPTQGSNQP. The complete CDR3 protein is CASSPTQGSNQPQYF. Looking up the rest from reference TRBV7-2 and TRBJ2-3 gives the full variable domain: GAGVSQSPSNKVTEKGKDVELRCDPISGHTALYWYRQSLGQGLEFLIYFQGNSAPDKSGLPSDRFSAERTGGSVSTLTIQRTQQEDSAVYLCASSPTQGSNQPQYFGPGTRLTVL.

Of note for this clone: The read ends 3 residues early relative to the CDR3; the germline J gene fills the gap. V gene TRBV7-8 combines with J gene TRBJ1-6; 11 nucleotides align to TRBD1. Germline V gives CDR1 SGHVS, CDR2 FQNEAQ. J gave up 9 bases and V 2 bases, and 9 bases lay outside the gene matches. This CDR3 is 17 amino acids long. The part of the CDR3 DNA that was read is TGTGCCAGCAGCTTAAAGTTTCACGGACAGGGGGCTTCACCC. Translating it yields CASSLKFHGQGASP. The whole CDR3 protein is CASSLKFHGQGASPLHF.

As regards this clone: Read sequence stops 3 residues before the CDR3 end, and the germline J gene provides the missing end. The chain combines TRBV20-1 with TRBJ1-4; TRBD1 is a possible D gene (5 bases). The V and J ends lost 0 bases and 0 bases respectively, with 17 bases between them. The germline V gene encodes CDR1 DFQATT and CDR2 SNEGSKA (reference sequence). The CDR3 contains 18 residues. CDR3 sequence reads: CSARDLGRRGATNEKLFF. Partial CDR3 DNA: TGCAGTGCTAGAGATCTCGGCAGGAGGGGTGCAACTAATGAAAAA.

Turning to this clone: The CDR3 end is not reached by the read, which stops 3 residues before it; the germline J gene fills it in. The V gene is TRBV19, the J gene TRBJ2-4, with 7 bases aligning to TRBD1. Per the germline V gene, CDR1 is LNHDA and CDR2 is SQIVND (reference sequence). The CDR3 length is 16 residues. CDR3 DNA (partial): TGTGCCAGTAGTACACGGGACAGCAGGGGTACCTATGGT. Translated: CASSTRDSRGTYG. The full CDR3 is CASSTRDSRGTYGQYF.

In regard to this clone: The sequence runs out 3 residues before the end of the CDR3; the remainder is reconstructed from the germline J gene. V and J are TRBV2 and TRBJ1-1; 8 positions match TRBD1. V shed 7 bases and J 7 bases; nucleotides not matched to a gene: 8. Germline assignment: CDR1 SNHLY and CDR2 FYNNEI. The length of the CDR3 is 13 residues. CDR3 sequence reads: CASTVRGRDEAFF. Partial CDR3 DNA: TGTGCCAGCACTGTCAGGGGGCGCGATGAA.

Worth noting for this clone: The read stops 3 residues short of the end of the CDR3; the missing end is completed from the germline J gene. This sequence joins TRBV7-2 and TRBJ2-7; TRBD1 aligns across 8 bases. CDR1 and CDR2 (germline): SGHTA, FQGNSA. Germline trimming cut 5 bases from V and 2 bases from J; bases unmatched to any gene: 8. This CDR3 has 15 residues. Partial CDR3 DNA: TGTGCCAGCAGCCCGGGGACAGGTTCCCCCTACGAG. As protein: CASSPGTGSPYE. The full CDR3 protein reads CASSPGTGSPYEQYF.

Note on this clone: Read data end 3 residues before the CDR3 end; the end is taken from the germline J gene. The chain links TRBV20-1 to TRBJ2-5; TRBD1 matches at 7 bases. V was pared by 5 bases and J by 2 bases, with 5 bases of the junction left unmatched. The length of the CDR3 is 13 residues. Germline CDR1 is DFQATT and CDR2 is SNEGSKA (reference sequence). The CDR3: CSAVRQGQETQYF. The sequenced part of the CDR3 DNA is TGCAGTGCTGTCCGACAGGGACAAGAGACC.

Of note for this clone: The CDR3 is cut off 3 residues early in the read; its end comes from the germline J gene. This chain uses TRBV6-2 or TRBV6-3 with TRBJ1-2; TRBD1 is a possible D gene (5 bases). The CDR3 spans 16 residues. Germline CDR1 and CDR2: MNHEY and SVGEGT. Incomplete CDR3 DNA: TGTGCCAGCCGCCGCGACTCCGGGACTATCTACTACGAC. Translating it yields CASRRDSGTIYYD. The full CDR3 protein reads CASRRDSGTIYYDYTF.

Turning to this clone: Read sequence stops 3 residues before the CDR3 end, and the germline J gene provides the missing end. The V call is TRBV18, the J call TRBJ1-3; the D is unclear. V was trimmed by 3 bases and J by 0 bases, leaving 12 bases between them. Per the germline V gene, CDR1 is KGHSH and CDR2 is LQKENI. The CDR3 sequence is 16 residues long. CDR3 loop: CASSPAAGSSGNTIYF. The DNA read from the CDR3 is TGTGCCAGCTCACCCGCGGCGGGGAGCTCTGGAAACACC. The variable domain in full, with the rest retrieved from reference TRBV18 and TRBJ1-3, is NAGVMQNPRHLVRRRGQEARLRCSPMKGHSHVYWYRQLPEEGLKFMVYLQKENIIDESGMPKERFSAEFPKEGPSILRIQQVVRGDSAAYFCASSPAAGSSGNTIYFGEGSWLTVV.

With respect to this clone: The CDR3 end lies 3 residues beyond the end of the read and is filled in from the germline J gene. The rearrangement joins TRBV5-1 to TRBJ2-1, with D tentatively TRBD1 (5 bases). The CDR3 is made up of 14 amino acids. The V gene lost 2 bases and the J gene lost 6 bases, with 12 bases spanning the gap. Per germline, CDR1 SGHRS and CDR2 YFSETQ. CDR3 DNA, as far as it was read: TGCGCCAGCAGCTTATTGGGGCAGAGCAATGAG. Residues: CASSLLGQSNE. The complete CDR3 reads CASSLLGQSNEQFF.